These 27 T cell receptor beta chains came from one sample sequenced in a study of identical twins. TCRdb redid the calling of the 5' RACE reads with MiXCR, one entry per CDR3 protein. The sample records approximately 630,000 distinct CDR3 sequences, around 7.5% being singletons. This same sample was also part of a study on yellow fever vaccine responses in identical twins.

Sequencing used PBMCs. The source of these receptors is a young woman in good health.

This clonotype was counted many times. V and J are TRBV20-1 and TRBJ2-1, with D unresolved. The germline V gene encodes CDR1 DFQATT and CDR2 SNEGSKA (reference sequence). V lost 2 bases to trimming and J lost 7 bases, with 9 bases between them. The CDR3 totals 12 residues. The DNA for the CDR3 is TGCAGTGCTAGAAGACTGGAGAATGAGCAGTTCTTC. Residues: CSARRLENEQFF.

This clonotype showed up many times. The chain joins TRBV4-1 to TRBJ1-3; possible D gene TRBD1, 5 bases. Trimming removed 0 bases from V and 5 bases from J, with 14 bases in between. The length of the CDR3 is 16 residues. Germline V CDR1 and CDR2: MGHRA, YSYEKL. The CDR3 bases are TGCGCCAGCAGCCAAGATCCGGGACGGAGGCGAAACACCATATATTTT. Protein product: CASSQDPGRRRNTIYF.

This clonotype was counted between two and nine times. The CDR3 bases are TGCGCCAGCACCATAGGAGCGCCGGGGGAGACCCAGTACTTC. This translates into CASTIGAPGETQYF. The genes are TRBV5-1 and TRBJ2-5; maybe TRBD2 (5 bases). The CDR3 is 14 amino acids. Trimming left V 6 bases short and J 5 bases short, with 17 bases between. Per germline, CDR1 SGHRS and CDR2 YFSETQ.

This clonotype was recorded many times. The V call is TRBV9, the J call TRBJ1-5; D perhaps matches TRBD1 (6 bases). This CDR3 is built from 11 residues. Trimming removed 7 bases at V and 6 bases at J, with 8 bases between. Germline lookup yields CDR1 SGDLS and CDR2 YYNGEE. The CDR3 nucleotides are TGTGCCAGCGGAGGGGGTCAGCCCCAGCATTTT. This encodes CASGGGQPQHF.

This clonotype has a count of ten or more. The rearrangement joins TRBV2 to TRBJ1-5; perhaps TRBD1 as D (5 bases). The germline V gene has CDR1 SNHLY and CDR2 FYNNEI. The CDR3 is made up of 16 amino acids. The ends were cut back, 6 bases at V and 0 bases at J, with 15 bases in the middle. Here the CDR3 reads CASRTPLGTSNQPQHF. The CDR3 DNA sequence: TGTGCCAGCAGAACACCCCTCGGGACTAGCAATCAGCCCCAGCATTTT. Full variable domain (remainder filled in from reference TRBV2 and TRBJ1-5): EPEVTQTPSHQVTQMGQEVILRCVPISNHLYFYWYRQILGQKVEFLVSFYNNEISEKSEIFDDQFSVERPDGSNFTLKIRSTKLEDSAMYFCASRTPLGTSNQPQHFGDGTRLSIL.

The rearrangement uses TRBV7-9 and TRBJ2-1, with 7 nucleotides matching TRBD2. Per the germline V gene, CDR1 is SEHNR and CDR2 is FQNEAQ (reference sequence). V lost 11 bases and J lost 4; bases outside the gene matches: 14. The CDR3 loop spans 15 amino acids. The CDR3 loop is CAWQSPSGTYNEQFF. For the CDR3, the DNA is TGTGCCTGGCAGTCACCCAGCGGGACGTACAATGAGCAGTTCTTC.

The chain has TRBV5-5 and TRBJ2-5; D is perhaps TRBD1 or TRBD2 (5 bases each). V lost 0 bases, J lost 1 base, and 10 bases lay in between. The germline V gene encodes CDR1 SGHKS and CDR2 YYEKEE (reference sequence). The CDR3 is 15 residues long. CDR3 sequence: CASSLGGSLQETQYF. CDR3 in DNA: TGTGCCAGCAGCTTGGGGGGGAGTCTCCAAGAGACCCAGTACTTC. Full variable domain (missing parts from reference TRBV5-5 and TRBJ2-5): DAGVTQSPTHLIKTRGQQVTLRCSPISGHKSVSWYQQVLGQGPQFIFQYYEKEERGRGNFPDRFSARQFPNYSSELNVNALLLGDSALYLCASSLGGSLQETQYFGPGTRLLVL.

This clonotype was recorded many times. V usage is TRBV29-1 and J usage is TRBJ2-1; TRBD1 matches 10 bases. Germline CDR1 SQVTM, CDR2 ANQGSEA. The trim removed 4 bases at V and 0 bases at J, leaving 3 bases unmatched. The CDR3 consists of 15 residues. The CDR3 spells CSVGGQGFSYNEQFF. The CDR3 DNA reads TGCAGCGTTGGGGGACAGGGGTTCTCCTACAATGAGCAGTTCTTC.

At least ten counts were recorded for this clonotype. This rearrangement joins TRBV12-3 or TRBV12-4 to TRBJ2-5; D not resolved. The V and J ends lost 0 bases and 5 bases respectively, with 16 bases between them. CDR3 length equals 16 residues. The CDR3 is CASSLALNRPSETQYF. In nucleotides, the CDR3 is TGTGCCAGCAGTTTAGCGCTAAATAGGCCGTCGGAGACCCAGTACTTC.

This clonotype was found a few times. CDR3 in amino acids: CAISESGTSGQTQYF. CDR3 nucleotides: TGTGCCATCAGTGAGTCAGGGACTAGTGGGCAGACCCAGTACTTC. The V call is TRBV10-3, the J call TRBJ2-5; 8 positions match TRBD2. CDR3 length equals 15 residues. V gave up 0 bases and J gave up 6 bases; unmatched junction bases: 6. Germline V gene data show CDR1 as ENHRY and CDR2 as SYGVKD.

This clonotype was seen at least ten times. J is TRBJ2-3 and V is TRBV5-1, with D perhaps TRBD1 (6 bases). The CDR3 spans 16 residues. Germline V gives CDR1 SGHRS, CDR2 YFSETQ. The V end was cut by 2 bases, the J end by 0 bases, with 13 bases between. The CDR3 here is CASSFRQESSTDTQYF. DNA of the CDR3: TGCGCCAGCAGCTTTCGACAGGAATCTAGCACAGATACGCAGTATTTT.

This clonotype was recorded a few times. The chain has TRBV4-1 and TRBJ2-3, with 7 bases identical to TRBD2. The ends lost 0 bases at V and 1 base at J; junction bases unmatched: 4. Germline lookup yields CDR1 MGHRA and CDR2 YSYEKL. The length of the CDR3 is 16 residues. The CDR3 nucleotides read TGCGCCAGCAGCCAAGATAGACTAGCCGGCACAGATACGCAGTATTTT. Residues: CASSQDRLAGTDTQYF.

The V call is TRBV12-3 or TRBV12-4, the J call TRBJ1-1; tentative D call: TRBD1 (5 bases). The CDR3 is 13 amino acids. Trimming took off 6 bases at V and 2 bases at J, with 10 bases between the two ends. CDR3 amino acids: CASRLTANTEAFF. In DNA form, the CDR3 reads TGTGCCAGCAGGCTGACAGCCAACACTGAAGCTTTCTTT.

The genes are TRBV29-1 and TRBJ2-1; perhaps TRBD2 as D (5 bases). Trimming took 1 base from V and 8 from J, leaving 6 bases between them. CDR3 length: 11 residues. Looked up from germline, CDR1 is SQVTM and CDR2 is ANQGSEA. The CDR3 region has the DNA TGCAGCGTTGAAGGGCGGGATGAGCAGTTCTTC. This gives the protein CSVEGRDEQFF.

Only a few counts were recorded for this clonotype. V usage is TRBV6-1 and J usage is TRBJ2-5; D might be TRBD2 (6 bases). V lost 6 bases and J 2 bases, leaving 13 bases between the germline ends. CDR1 MNHNS and CDR2 SASEGT come from the germline V gene. The CDR3 spans 14 residues. As DNA, the CDR3 is TGTGCCAGCAGCGTTGGGACTGGACAAGAGACCCAGTACTTC. It is translated as CASSVGTGQETQYF.

This clonotype was picked up many times. The chain joins TRBV20-1 to TRBJ2-5; D uncertain. V was trimmed by 3 bases and J by 2 bases, leaving 7 bases between them. The V gene's germline CDR1 is DFQATT and CDR2 SNEGSKA (reference sequence). The CDR3 runs 12 residues. CDR3 DNA: TGCAGTGCTAGTTCGCTGCAAGAGACCCAGTACTTC. It specifies CSASSLQETQYF.

The sample holds many counts of this clonotype. J is TRBJ2-1 and V is TRBV11-3; 8 bases match TRBD2. The length of the CDR3 is 16 residues. Trimming at V came to 2 bases and at J to 3 bases, leaving 6 bases not matched to a gene. CDR1 and CDR2 from the germline V gene are SGHNT and YENEEA. The CDR3: CASSLFAGGSYNEQFF. CDR3 nucleotides: TGTGCCAGCAGCTTATTTGCGGGAGGTAGCTACAATGAGCAGTTCTTC.

V gene TRBV12-5 combines with J gene TRBJ2-5; no clear D. The CDR3 has 12 residues. V was shortened by 0 bases and J by 6 bases, with 5 bases between the two germline ends. CDR1 is LGHNT, CDR2 FRNRAP, per germline. The CDR3 here is CASGLVGKTQYF. The DNA of the CDR3 is TGTGCTAGTGGTTTGGTGGGGAAGACCCAGTACTTC. Variable domain in full (rest from reference TRBV12-5 and TRBJ2-5): DARVTQTPRHKVTEMGQEVTMRCQPILGHNTVFWYRQTMMQGLELLAYFRNRAPLDDSGMPKDRFSAEMPDATLATLKIQPSEPRDSAVYFCASGLVGKTQYFGPGTRLLVL.

The chain employs TRBV7-9 and TRBJ2-7, with D tentatively TRBD2 (5 bases). Trimming took 5 bases from V and 0 from J, leaving 14 bases between them. This CDR3 is 15 amino acids long. In germline, CDR1 is SEHNR, CDR2 FQNEAQ (reference sequence). CDR3 loop: CASSHLAGPSYEQYF. As DNA, the CDR3 is TGTGCCAGCAGCCACCTGGCGGGCCCCTCCTACGAGCAGTACTTC.

The chain is built from TRBV7-9 and TRBJ2-1; TRBD1 agrees at 9 bases. V shed 4 bases, J shed 3 bases, and the junction held 7 bases outside the gene matches. The CDR3 length is 16 residues. Germline V gene lookup returns CDR1 SEHNR and CDR2 FQNEAQ (reference sequence). The DNA for the CDR3 is TGTGCCAGCAGCTCGAGGACAGGGGAAGGCTACAATGAGCAGTTCTTC. Translation gives CASSSRTGEGYNEQFF.

This clonotype was counted many times. The chain joins TRBV12-3 or TRBV12-4 to TRBJ2-3; 9 bases agree with TRBD2. The CDR3 has 14 amino acids. V shed 7 bases, J shed 2 bases, and the junction held 4 bases outside the gene matches. The DNA of the CDR3 is TGTGCCAGCACCGCGGGGGGGCCCACAGATACGCAGTATTTT. This gives the protein CASTAGGPTDTQYF.

This clonotype was recorded many times. The chain couples TRBV3-1 to TRBJ1-1; TRBD1 might be the D (6 bases). The CDR3 is 18 residues long. Deletions cut 0 bases from V and 1 base from J, with 18 bases between. Germline values: CDR1 LGHDT, CDR2 YNNKEL (reference sequence). The CDR3 reads CASSQEVEEGGANTEAFF. CDR3 coding DNA: TGTGCCAGCAGCCAAGAGGTCGAGGAAGGGGGAGCGAACACTGAAGCTTTCTTT.

V is TRBV20-1 and J is TRBJ1-1, with D tentatively TRBD1 (5 bases). In germline, CDR1 is DFQATT, CDR2 SNEGSKA (reference sequence). The CDR3 contains 12 residues. DNA of the CDR3: TGCATCACGACAGCCTTGAACACTGAAGCTTTCTTT. Translation gives CITTALNTEAFF.

This clonotype was seen only a few times. The V call is TRBV9, the J call TRBJ2-1; D ambiguous. The V gene's germline CDR1 is SGDLS and CDR2 YYNGEE. This CDR3 comprises 12 residues. V was clipped by 3 bases and J by 10 bases, with 11 bases between them. CDR3: CASSAHLAEQFF. As DNA, the CDR3 is TGTGCCAGCAGCGCCCACCTCGCGGAGCAGTTCTTC.

This clonotype showed up just a few times. The gene calls are TRBV20-1 and TRBJ2-3; 9 bases match TRBD2. CDR3 length equals 16 residues. Germline-derived CDR1 and CDR2 are DFQATT and SNEGSKA (reference sequence). J lost 3 bases, V lost 1 base, and 8 bases had no gene match. The CDR3 DNA reads as TGCAGTGCTAGAGTTGACCGACTAGCGGCAACAGATACGCAGTATTTT. Translating gives CSARVDRLAATDTQYF.

This clonotype was seen many times. The J gene is TRBJ1-1, the V gene TRBV4-1; 9 positions match TRBD1. The CDR3 extends over 14 amino acids. The germline gives CDR1 MGHRA, CDR2 YSYEKL. J gave up 5 bases and V 1 base, and 2 bases lay outside the gene matches. The CDR3 nucleotides read TGCGCCAGCAGCCAAGTGACAGGGGGGACTGAAGCTTTCTTT. Residues: CASSQVTGGTEAFF.

The chain uses TRBV20-1 and TRBJ2-1; TRBD2 is a possible D gene (5 bases). CDR1 DFQATT and CDR2 SNEGSKA come from the germline V gene (reference sequence). The CDR3 covers 11 residues. V lost 3 bases and J 9 bases, leaving 9 bases between the germline ends. The CDR3 reads CSASSRGEQFF. The CDR3 nucleotides are TGCAGTGCTAGCTCTCGGGGTGAGCAGTTCTTC.